This T cell receptor (beta chain) was documented in a study of blood T cells in healthy people across ages. The authors ran a second PCR of about 6 to 12 cycles using a sample-barcoded 5' primer and a J-beta primer mix. TCRdb reprocessed the 5' RACE reads via MiXCR and lists one record per CDR3 protein. The table records hundreds of thousands of distinct CDR3 sequences, roughly 60% of them present only once. V was cut by 1 base and J by 9 bases, with 19 bases left in between. The germline V gene has CDR1 DFQATT and CDR2 SNEGSKA (reference sequence). CDR3 size: 14 residues. A remark on this clonotype: A read error may explain this, as a much larger clone is one base away.

The source of this sequence is a young man in good health. J is TRBJ2-7 and V is TRBV20-1; unclear D gene. Material for sequencing was blood. CDR3 DNA: TGCAGTGCTAGAGTGGGGAACCCCCTTGGTGGGCAGTACTTC. This encodes CSARVGNPLGGQYF.